This is a list of T cell receptor beta chains from one sample in a study of graft-versus-host responses after intestinal transplantation. These TCRs' antigens remain unknown. Here immunoSEQ multiplex PCR was the method, and the copy in TCRdb shows in-frame clones only, minus some. The profile shows around 90,000 clones, more than 90% of them singletons. The material was unstimulated CD4+ T cells sorted from spleen or lymph node cells, obtained before intestinal transplant. The receptors shown here come from a human donor who received an intestinal transplant. The conserved cysteine and the conserved F or W are not part of the CDR3 here. A D gene is named only where the DNA matches it firmly. For some rows the clone size is stated as once, few or many, or as a class when expanded; others skip it.

ASSLARTGRSTGANVLT	-	TRBD1	TRBV11-2	TRBJ2-6
ASSLAAYEQY	-	-	TRBV7-2	TRBJ2-7
ASSLTGAGRNEQF	-	-	TRBV6-5	TRBJ2-1
ASSAGTGHSNQPQH	-	-	TRBV7-6	TRBJ1-5
ASSEGRAQANEQF	-	-	TRBV2	TRBJ2-1
ASSLGQYTEAF	-	-	TRBV5-1	TRBJ1-1
ASKGGSGETQY	-	TRBD2	TRBV6-1	TRBJ2-5
ASSLGDSPYEQY	-	TRBD1	TRBV4-2	TRBJ2-7
ASSYRLAGGSQY	-	TRBD2	TRBV6-5	TRBJ2-5
SVSQQGSGNTIY	-	-	TRBV29-1	TRBJ1-3
ATHRQGENTEAF	-	TRBD1	TRBV9	TRBJ1-1
ASSLDRGGYGYT	-	TRBD1	TRBV7-9	TRBJ1-2
ASSQARGSEQF	-	TRBD2	TRBV14	TRBJ2-1
AVVGRTEAF	once	-	TRBV28	TRBJ1-1
ASSPRWTSGRNEQF	-	TRBD2	TRBV7-9	TRBJ2-1
ASSQKTPNTEAF	-	-	TRBV4-1	TRBJ1-1
ASSLVRDFEQF	-	-	TRBV5-1	TRBJ2-1
ATGAEEAGELF	-	-	TRBV10-3	TRBJ2-2
ASSPGKYRGNTEAF	-	TRBD1	TRBV5-8	TRBJ1-1
ASSPMGDRLPNTEAF	-	TRBD1	TRBV19	TRBJ1-1
ASSVDRPAGDTQY	-	-	TRBV6-1	TRBJ2-3
ATYRAGGANVLT	-	-	TRBV10-1	TRBJ2-6
ASKVDGANVLT	-	-	TRBV13	TRBJ2-6
ASSIGRGETQY	-	TRBD2	TRBV19	TRBJ2-5
ASSIPGTLYEQY	-	-	TRBV19	TRBJ2-7
ASSLGRSGNTIY	-	-	TRBV7-9	TRBJ1-3
ASSLVSGRAYEQY	-	TRBD2	TRBV7-2	TRBJ2-7
ASSTLGTGRYEQY	-	TRBD1	TRBV27	TRBJ2-7
ASSESGQVYGYT	-	TRBD1	TRBV25-1	TRBJ1-2
ASSLGDFAGLVSNTEAF	-	-	TRBV5-1	TRBJ1-1
RAGRGDYT	-	-	TRBV20-1	TRBJ1-2
ASSEFGAGDTGELF	-	-	TRBV25-1	TRBJ2-2